Listed below are T cell receptor beta chains from one sample, sequenced in a study of cytomegalovirus exposure and HLA in healthy donors. Sequencing used immunoSEQ multiplex PCR; TCRdb keeps in-frame clones, though not all of them. The repertoire holds under 250,000 clones, with roughly 78% as singletons. Material: PBMCs. All receptors come from a boy under 18 in good health and CMV-seronegative. Both conserved end residues are part of each CDR3. The D gene is left open where the match is weak. Rows give clone size only sometimes, using once, few, many, or a class for an expanded clone.

J	D	V	size	DNA	CDR3
TRBJ1-4	NA	TRBV5-1	NA	TGCGCCAGCAGCTTGGACCCCCCAGGGGACAATGAAAAACTGTTTTTT	CASSLDPPGDNEKLFF
TRBJ2-3	NA	TRBV4-1	NA	TGCGCCAGCAGCCAAGATGCGCGCCGTTTAACAGATACGCAGTATTTT	CASSQDARRLTDTQYF
TRBJ2-6	TRBD1	TRBV11-2	NA	TGTGCCAGCAGCTGGCTTCCAGGGGGCGCTGGGGCCAACGTCCTGACTTTC	CASSWLPGGAGANVLTF
TRBJ2-5	TRBD1	TRBV10-3	NA	TGTGCCATCAGTGACGTTACCACAGGGGATGCTGAGACCCAGTACTTC	CAISDVTTGDAETQYF
TRBJ2-7	NA	TRBV6-4	NA	TGTGCCAGCAGTGACGCTCCGGGGCAGTACTTC	CASSDAPGQYF
TRBJ2-1	TRBD2	TRBV5-4	few	TGTGCCAGCAGCTTGTGGGGGCGGGGGGCCCATGAGCAGTTCTTC	CASSLWGRGAHEQFF
TRBJ1-1	TRBD1	TRBV10-3	NA	TGTGCCATCAGCCAGGGACAGGGGCGGCGGGGTTTAGCTTTCTTT	CAISQGQGRRGLAFF
TRBJ1-1	TRBD1	TRBV7-9	NA	TGTGCCAGCAGCTGGGACAGGGAAGCTTTCTTT	CASSWDREAFF
TRBJ1-1	TRBD1	TRBV5-1	NA	TGCGCCAGCAGCTTGGGGGGGACAGGTGAAGCTTTCTTT	CASSLGGTGEAFF
TRBJ2-7	TRBD1	TRBV29-1	NA	TGCAGCGTTCAGGGGGTAGCCTACGAGCAGTACTTC	CSVQGVAYEQYF
TRBJ2-3	NA	TRBV30	NA	TGTGCCTGGAGTATTGGGAGGGGGGATACGCAGTATTTT	CAWSIGRGDTQYF
TRBJ2-7	NA	TRBV5-1	NA	TGCGCCAGCAGTATAGACAGGTACGAGCAGTACTTC	CASSIDRYEQYF
TRBJ2-5	TRBD2	TRBV14	NA	TGTGCCAGCAGCCTCGTAGCGGGGGCCCCCCGAGAGACCCAGTACTTC	CASSLVAGAPRETQYF
TRBJ2-6	TRBD2	TRBV9	NA	TGTGCCAGCAGCGCCCGACTAGCGGGGGGGGACGGGGCCAACGTCCTGACTTTC	CASSARLAGGDGANVLTF
TRBJ2-2	NA	TRBV11-3	NA	TGTGCCAGCAGCTTAGGGAGCCCCCTAACCGGGGAGCTGTTTTTT	CASSLGSPLTGELFF
TRBJ1-2	NA	TRBV18	NA	TGTGCCAGCTCACCCTACGGATATACAGGGAACTATGGCTACACCTTC	CASSPYGYTGNYGYTF
TRBJ1-2	NA	TRBV6-6	NA	TGTGCCAGTCTGGCCGTCCCTTCCATAACCTTC	CASLAVPSITF
TRBJ1-2	NA	TRBV10-3	NA	TGTGCCATCAGTGACAGGGCCTCCTATGGCTACACCTTC	CAISDRASYGYTF
TRBJ1-1	TRBD1	TRBV9	once	TGTGCCAGCAGCGCTAGACAGGGGGCGGGTACTGAAGCTTTCTTT	CASSARQGAGTEAFF
TRBJ1-2	TRBD1	TRBV27	NA	TGTGCCAGCAGTCCCGCAGGGGGCGCGAGGAGCTACACCTTC	CASSPAGGARSYTF
TRBJ2-3	NA	TRBV21-1	NA	TGTGCCAGCAGCCAGGACAGGGGAAAGGGTAGGGACACAGATACGCAGTATTTT	CASSQDRGKGRDTDTQYF
TRBJ1-2	NA	TRBV10-3	NA	TGTGCCATCTTGGGCAGTGGAGGAGGTGGCTACACCTTC	CAILGSGGGGYTF
TRBJ2-1	TRBD1	TRBV2	few	TGTGCCAGCAGCGACAGGGGGCGCTCGGGGCAGTTCTTC	CASSDRGRSGQFF
TRBJ2-7	TRBD2	TRBV19	NA	TGTGCCAGTAGTATACGGAGGAGGGAGGGTGTGCACTACGAGCAGTACTTC	CASSIRRREGVHYEQYF
TRBJ2-5	TRBD1	TRBV10-3	few	TGTGCCATCAGTGAGAAAGGGGGCCCCCAAGAGACCCAGTACTTC	CAISEKGGPQETQYF
TRBJ1-6	TRBD1	TRBV4-2	few	TGTGCCAGCAGCCTACGTCTTAGGCGACAGGGGGCCGGCTATAATTCACCCCTCCACTTT	CASSLRLRRQGAGYNSPLHF
TRBJ2-1	NA	TRBV5-1	once	TGCGCCAGCAGCTTGGTTTCGGGAAATTCCTACAATGAGCAGTTCTTC	CASSLVSGNSYNEQFF
TRBJ2-7	NA	TRBV19	NA	TGTGCCAGTAGCCCACAGGTTTTCTACGAGCAGTACTTC	CASSPQVFYEQYF
TRBJ2-3	NA	TRBV30	NA	TGTGCCTGGAGTAAGAAAGCCACAGATACGCAGTATTTT	CAWSKKATDTQYF
TRBJ1-2	TRBD1	TRBV4-1	NA	TGCGCCAGCAGCCAAGATTTGGCAGGGGGCATCGGCTACACCTTC	CASSQDLAGGIGYTF
TRBJ2-7	TRBD1	TRBV15	few	TGTGCCACCAGCAGAGATGGGACAGGGGGCTACGAGCAGTACTTC	CATSRDGTGGYEQYF
TRBJ1-1	NA	TRBV18	NA	TGTGCCAGCTCACTACAGGCGAACACTGAAGCTTTCTTT	CASSLQANTEAFF
TRBJ1-1	TRBD1	TRBV27	NA	TGTGCCAGCAGTTTGTCCAGGGGGGCGACTGAAGCTTTCTTT	CASSLSRGATEAFF
TRBJ1-1	TRBD1	TRBV5-1	few	TGCGCCAGCAGCCGGGGGACAGGGGGCGAGGGCACTGAAGCTTTCTTT	CASSRGTGGEGTEAFF
TRBJ1-2	NA	TRBV7-9	NA	TGTGCCAGCAGCCAACGTAGGGGCACTAACTATGGCTACACCTTC	CASSQRRGTNYGYTF
TRBJ1-2	NA	TRBV7-9	NA	TGTGCCCTCGGGAAAAACAGGGATCATGGCTACACCTTC	CALGKNRDHGYTF
TRBJ1-5	TRBD1	TRBV6-1	NA	TGTGCCAGCAGTGACAGGGGGACTGATAGCAATCAGCCCCAGCATTTT	CASSDRGTDSNQPQHF
TRBJ2-5	TRBD2	TRBV5-1	once	TGCGCCAGCAGCACACTAGCGGGAGTCGGTGAGACCCAGTACTTC	CASSTLAGVGETQYF
TRBJ2-2	NA	TRBV2	NA	TGTGCCAGCAGGGCCGGGGTCTCGAACACCGGGGAGCTGTTTTTT	CASRAGVSNTGELFF
TRBJ1-1	NA	TRBV11-2	NA	TGTGCCAGCAGCTTAGGCGTCGGGGGGGCGGACAACACTGAAGCTTTCTTT	CASSLGVGGADNTEAFF
TRBJ2-7	NA	TRBV13	NA	TGTGCCAGCAGCGGGAGCTACGAGCAGTACTTC	CASSGSYEQYF
TRBJ1-4	NA	TRBV13	few	TGTGCCAGCAGCCTCCCTCCCCTAGGTGGCCTTCTTAATGAAAAACTGTTTTTT	CASSLPPLGGLLNEKLFF
TRBJ1-2	NA	TRBV20-1	few	TGCAGTGCTAGGGAGGATGGCGGCTACACCTTC	CSAREDGGYTF
TRBJ1-1	NA	TRBV9	NA	TGTGCCAGCAGCGTAGAAAGGGGCACCCCCACTGAAGCTTTCTTT	CASSVERGTPTEAFF
TRBJ1-1	NA	TRBV4-1	NA	TGCGCCAGCAGCCAGCCCTCCAGGGGCCCCCGCACTGAAGCTTTCTTT	CASSQPSRGPRTEAFF
TRBJ1-1	NA	TRBV19	few	TGTGCCAGTAGCGGGAGACAAGCCGAAGCTTTCTTT	CASSGRQAEAFF
TRBJ1-1	TRBD1	TRBV12-5	few	TGTGCTAGTGGTTGGGACAGGGGGAACACTGAAGCTTTCTTT	CASGWDRGNTEAFF
TRBJ1-1	NA	TRBV4-1	few	TGCGCCAGCAGCCGGCAACAGAGAATGTCGAACACTGAAGCTTTCTTT	CASSRQQRMSNTEAFF
TRBJ2-2	NA	TRBV7-2	NA	TGTGCCAGCAGCTTGGGGGGAGAGACCGGGGAGCTGTTTTTT	CASSLGGETGELFF
TRBJ1-1	NA	TRBV30	NA	TGTGCCTCAGAAGTGGACAGGAACACTGAAGCTTTCTTT	CASEVDRNTEAFF
TRBJ2-1	NA	TRBV4-1	NA	TGCGCCAGCAGCCGAAGGGGTCCCGGGCCAGACACAAACAATGAGCAGTTCTTC	CASSRRGPGPDTNNEQFF
TRBJ2-1	NA	TRBV6-1	few	TGTGCCAGCAGTGAATGGGGGGTCTCCTACAATGAGCAGTTCTTC	CASSEWGVSYNEQFF
TRBJ2-6	NA	TRBV5-1	NA	TGCGCCAGCCAAACAGACTCTGGGGCCAACGTCCTGACTTTC	CASQTDSGANVLTF
TRBJ1-2	TRBD1	TRBV7-9	NA	TGTGCCAGCAGTTCCGGGACAGGGGCGGACGGCTACACCTTC	CASSSGTGADGYTF
TRBJ1-1	NA	TRBV15	NA	TGTGCCACCAGCAGCCTGGGGGAGGGGGACACTGAAGCTTTCTTT	CATSSLGEGDTEAFF
TRBJ1-2	NA	TRBV13	NA	TGTGCCAGCAGCCCACGAACAGGTTCGGTTGGCTACACCTTC	CASSPRTGSVGYTF
TRBJ2-5	NA	TRBV9	NA	TGTGCCAGCAGCGTAGACGGGAGTCCGTGGCAAGAGACCCAGTACTTC	CASSVDGSPWQETQYF
TRBJ2-2	TRBD2	TRBV6-6	NA	TGTGCCAGCAGTTATATTACGGGGGGCGGGGAGCTGTTTTTT	CASSYITGGGELFF
TRBJ2-7	NA	TRBV10-2	NA	TGCGCCAGCAGTGGGGTCAGGGGCACCTACGAGCAGTACTTC	CASSGVRGTYEQYF
TRBJ1-4	TRBD1	TRBV9	NA	TGTGCCAGCAGCTCTTCTGACAGGGGGCAACGAGAAAAACTGTTTTTT	CASSSSDRGQREKLFF